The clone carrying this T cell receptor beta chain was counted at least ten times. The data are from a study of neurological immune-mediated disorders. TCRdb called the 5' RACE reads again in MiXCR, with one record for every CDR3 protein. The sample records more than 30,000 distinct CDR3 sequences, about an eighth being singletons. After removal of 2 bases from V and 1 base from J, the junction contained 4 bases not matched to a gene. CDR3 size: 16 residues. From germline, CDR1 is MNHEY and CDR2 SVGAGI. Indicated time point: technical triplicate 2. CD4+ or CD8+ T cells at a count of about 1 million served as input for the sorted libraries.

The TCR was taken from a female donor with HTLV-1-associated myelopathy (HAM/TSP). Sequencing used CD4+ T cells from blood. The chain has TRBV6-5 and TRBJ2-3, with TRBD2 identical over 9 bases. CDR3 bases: TGTGCCAGCAGTTACGCGGTAGCGGGGGGCACAGATACGCAGTATTTT. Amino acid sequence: CASSYAVAGGTDTQYF.